The clone carrying this T cell receptor (beta chain) was observed a handful of times. The antigen remains undetermined. This CDR3 contains 16 residues. CDR1 is MDHEN, CDR2 SYDVKM, per germline. Unmatched junction bases numbered 7, after V lost 2 bases and J lost 5 bases. A single record per CDR3 protein comes from TCRdb applying MiXCR to the RT-PCR reads. The sample carries 450,000 to 500,000 distinct CDR3 sequences, over 9.5% recorded once. This sample is part of a study of response to subunit inactivated influenza vaccine. Notes on the study in general: Authors suggested few new T cells are recruited by each seasonal influenza vaccination.

Sequenced material: PBMCs from blood, taken roughly 47 days after vaccination. The V gene is TRBV28, the J gene TRBJ2-7, with 12 bases that match TRBD1. The TCR originated in a man aged 45-60 years who received an inactivated influenza vaccine. This chain's CDR3 is CASSLGGTGGRNEQYF. CDR3 nucleotide sequence: TGTGCCAGCAGTTTAGGGGGGACAGGGGGCAGGAACGAGCAGTACTTC.